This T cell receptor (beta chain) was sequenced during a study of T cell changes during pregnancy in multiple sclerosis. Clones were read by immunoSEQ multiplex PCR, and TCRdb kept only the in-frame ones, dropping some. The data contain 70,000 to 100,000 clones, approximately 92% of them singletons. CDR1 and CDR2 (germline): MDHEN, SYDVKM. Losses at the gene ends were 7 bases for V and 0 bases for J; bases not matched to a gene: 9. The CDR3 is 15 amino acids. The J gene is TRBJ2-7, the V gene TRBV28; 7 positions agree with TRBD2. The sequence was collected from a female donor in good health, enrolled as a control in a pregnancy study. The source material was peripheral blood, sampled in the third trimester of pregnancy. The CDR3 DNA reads TGTGCCAGCAAAAAGTGGCGGGAGATCTCCTACGAGCAGTACTTC. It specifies CASKKWREISYEQYF.